This T cell receptor beta chain is drawn from a study of beta chain features in type 1 diabetes. For the study at large: Cells sorted and examined across all samples totaled roughly 98 million. General observations from the study: Across patients, naive, central memory and Treg TCRB repertoires exhibited apparently greater similarity than was observed across healthy donors. cDNA-based sequencing might over-represent cells highly expressing TCR. TCRB CDR3 length was moderately but significantly reduced in all four CD4+ subsets of Type 1 diabetes patients. Type 1 diabetes patients had VDJ junctions that carried fewer insertions and more deletions.

Reverse transcription of all isolated RNA meant that expressed TCRB transcripts were sequenced. Measured with immunoSEQ multiplex PCR; TCRdb has only the in-frame clones, and not every one. In the table there are 550,000 to 850,000 clones, over 10% of which are singletons. Per the germline V gene, CDR1 is LNHNV and CDR2 is YYDKDF (reference sequence). The V gene end was trimmed by 3 bases and the J gene end by 2 bases; junction bases not matched to a gene: 6. This CDR3 is 15 amino acids long. Comments on this clone: What it recognizes is unknown.

This receptor was identified in a man in his late teens or twenties with type 1 diabetes. This sequence joins TRBV15 and TRBJ1-2, with TRBD1 matching 7 bases. Sequencing was carried out using naive CD4+ T cells from blood. The CDR3, as DNA: TGTGCCACCAGCAGCTCTCCGGGACAGAACTATGGCTACACCTTC. Protein product: CATSSSPGQNYGYTF.